This entry describes one T cell receptor beta chain. Its target is not known. With a J-beta primer mix and a sample-barcoded 5' primer, a second PCR ran about 7 to 12 cycles. A template-switch adaptor that had 12 random nucleotides put a tag on each cDNA molecule. TCRdb reprocessed the 5' RACE reads with MiXCR, giving one entry per CDR3 protein. The top ten hold approximately 3.6% of the sample, which has hundreds of thousands of distinct CDR3 sequences, more than 20% seen once. The length of the CDR3 is 13 residues. V was clipped by 3 bases and J by 5 bases, with 13 bases between them. The V gene's germline CDR1 is SQVTM and CDR2 ANQGSEA. This sample stems from a study of blood T cells in healthy people across ages. Study results and caveats: Researchers judged that diversity estimates from one million T cells fell short of true values.

The V call is TRBV29-1, the J call TRBJ2-5; TRBD1 or TRBD2 may be the D gene (5 bases each). The sequencing input was blood. This TCR was recovered from a man between 65 and 85 years old in good health. CDR3 region: CSVDLGGWETQYF. In DNA form, the CDR3 reads TGCAGCGTTGACCTTGGGGGTTGGGAGACCCAGTACTTC.